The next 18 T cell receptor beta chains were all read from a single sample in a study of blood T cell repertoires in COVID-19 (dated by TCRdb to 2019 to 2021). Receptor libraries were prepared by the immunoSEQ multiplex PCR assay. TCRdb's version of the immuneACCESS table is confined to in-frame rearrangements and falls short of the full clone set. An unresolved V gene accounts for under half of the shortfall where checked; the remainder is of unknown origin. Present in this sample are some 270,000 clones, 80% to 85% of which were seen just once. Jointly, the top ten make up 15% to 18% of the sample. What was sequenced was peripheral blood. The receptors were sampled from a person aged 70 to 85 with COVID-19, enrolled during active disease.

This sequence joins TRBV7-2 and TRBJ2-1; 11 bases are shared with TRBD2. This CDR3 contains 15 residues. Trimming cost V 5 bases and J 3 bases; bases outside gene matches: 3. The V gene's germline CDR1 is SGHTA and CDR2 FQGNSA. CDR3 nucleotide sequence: TGTGCCAGCAGCCCCGGGACTAGCGGCTACAATGAGCAGTTCTTC. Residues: CASSPGTSGYNEQFF.

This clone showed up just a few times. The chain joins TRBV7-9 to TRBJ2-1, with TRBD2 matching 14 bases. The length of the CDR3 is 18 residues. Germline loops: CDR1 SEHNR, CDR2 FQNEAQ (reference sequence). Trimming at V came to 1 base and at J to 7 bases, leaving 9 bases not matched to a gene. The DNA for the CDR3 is TGTGCCAGCAGCTTAGACTTGACTAGCGGGGGGGCCGTAAATGAGCAGTTCTTC. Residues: CASSLDLTSGGAVNEQFF.

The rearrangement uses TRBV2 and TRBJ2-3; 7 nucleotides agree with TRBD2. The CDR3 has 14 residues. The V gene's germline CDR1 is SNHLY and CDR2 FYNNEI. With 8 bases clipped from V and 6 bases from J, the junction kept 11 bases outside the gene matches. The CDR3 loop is CASVGARETDTQYF. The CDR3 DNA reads TGTGCCAGCGTAGGAGCGCGGGAGACCGATACGCAGTATTTT.

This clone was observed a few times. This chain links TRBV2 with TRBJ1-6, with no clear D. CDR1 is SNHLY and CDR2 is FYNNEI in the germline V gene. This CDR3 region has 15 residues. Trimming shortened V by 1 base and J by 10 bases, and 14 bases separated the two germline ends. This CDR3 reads CASSEESGGFSPLHF. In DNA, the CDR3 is TGTGCCAGCAGTGAAGAGTCAGGAGGGTTCTCACCCCTCCACTTT.

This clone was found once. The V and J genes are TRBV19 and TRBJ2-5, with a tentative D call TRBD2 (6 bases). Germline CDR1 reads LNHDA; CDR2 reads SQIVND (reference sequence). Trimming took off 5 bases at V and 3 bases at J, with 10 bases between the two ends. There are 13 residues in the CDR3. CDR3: CASSDTGEETQYF. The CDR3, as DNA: TGTGCCAGTAGTGACACGGGAGAAGAGACCCAGTACTTC.

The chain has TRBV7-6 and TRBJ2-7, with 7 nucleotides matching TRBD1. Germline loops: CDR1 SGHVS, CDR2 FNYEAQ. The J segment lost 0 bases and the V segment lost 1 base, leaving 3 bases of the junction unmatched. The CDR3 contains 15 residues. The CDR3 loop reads CASSLGGGSSYEQYF. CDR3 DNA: TGTGCCAGCAGCTTAGGAGGGGGCAGCTCCTACGAGCAGTACTTC.

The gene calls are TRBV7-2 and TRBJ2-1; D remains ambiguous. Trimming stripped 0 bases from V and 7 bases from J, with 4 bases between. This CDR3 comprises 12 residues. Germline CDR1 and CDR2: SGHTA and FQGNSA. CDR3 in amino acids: CASSLAVNEQFF. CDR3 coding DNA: TGTGCCAGCAGCTTAGCTGTAAATGAGCAGTTCTTC.

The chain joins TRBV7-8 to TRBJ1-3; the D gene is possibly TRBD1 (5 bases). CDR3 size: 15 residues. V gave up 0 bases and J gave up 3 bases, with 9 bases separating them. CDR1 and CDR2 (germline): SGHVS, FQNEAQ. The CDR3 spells CASSLASQGGNTIYF. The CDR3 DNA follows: TGTGCCAGCAGCTTAGCTAGCCAGGGTGGAAACACCATATATTTT.

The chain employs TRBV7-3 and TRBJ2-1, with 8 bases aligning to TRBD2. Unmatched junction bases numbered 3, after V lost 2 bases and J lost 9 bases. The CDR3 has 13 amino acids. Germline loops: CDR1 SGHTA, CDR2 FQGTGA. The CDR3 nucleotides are TGTGCCAGCAGCTTAGTCACTAGCGGTGAGCAGTTCTTC. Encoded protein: CASSLVTSGEQFF.

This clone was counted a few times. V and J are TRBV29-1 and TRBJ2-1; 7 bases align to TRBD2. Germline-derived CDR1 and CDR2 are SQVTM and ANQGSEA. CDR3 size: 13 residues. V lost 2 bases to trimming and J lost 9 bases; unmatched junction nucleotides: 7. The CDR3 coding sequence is TGCAGCGTTGAACCCTCCCGCGGGGGTGAGCAGTTCTTC. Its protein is CSVEPSRGGEQFF.

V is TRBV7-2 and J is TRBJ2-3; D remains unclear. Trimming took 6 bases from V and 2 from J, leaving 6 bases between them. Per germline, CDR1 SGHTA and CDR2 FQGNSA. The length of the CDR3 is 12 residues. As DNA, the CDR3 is TGTGCCAGCAGGAGAAACACAGATACGCAGTATTTT. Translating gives CASRRNTDTQYF.

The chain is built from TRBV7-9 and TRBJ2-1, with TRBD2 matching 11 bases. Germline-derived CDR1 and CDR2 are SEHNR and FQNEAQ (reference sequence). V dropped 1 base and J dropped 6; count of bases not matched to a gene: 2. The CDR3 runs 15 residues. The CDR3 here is CASSLGLAGTNEQFF. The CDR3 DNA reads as TGTGCCAGCAGCTTAGGACTAGCGGGGACCAATGAGCAGTTCTTC.

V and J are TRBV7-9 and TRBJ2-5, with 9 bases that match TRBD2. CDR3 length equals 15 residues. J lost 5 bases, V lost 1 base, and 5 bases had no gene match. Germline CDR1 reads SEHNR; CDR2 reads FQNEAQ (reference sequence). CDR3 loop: CASSLGASGAETQYF. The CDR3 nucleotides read TGTGCCAGCAGCTTAGGAGCTAGCGGGGCGGAGACCCAGTACTTC. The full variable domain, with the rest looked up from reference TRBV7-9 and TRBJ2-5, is DTGVSQNPRHKITKRGQNVTFRCDPISEHNRLYWYRQTLGQGPEFLTYFQNEAQLEKSRLLSDRFSAERPKGSFSTLEIQRTEQGDSAMYLCASSLGASGAETQYFGPGTRLLVL.

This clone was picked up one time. Here the CDR3 reads CASSHLVTHEQYF. The CDR3 DNA is TGCGCCAGCAGCCATTTAGTAACTCACGAGCAGTACTTC. The chain employs TRBV5-1 and TRBJ2-7, with D uncertain. The CDR3 covers 13 residues. The germline V gene has CDR1 SGHRS and CDR2 YFSETQ. Trimming took off 4 bases at V and 5 bases at J, with 13 bases between the two ends.

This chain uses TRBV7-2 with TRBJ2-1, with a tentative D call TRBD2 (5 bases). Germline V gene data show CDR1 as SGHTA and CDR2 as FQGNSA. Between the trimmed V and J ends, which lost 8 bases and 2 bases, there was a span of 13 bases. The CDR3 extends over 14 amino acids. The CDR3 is CASGPLGAYNEQFF. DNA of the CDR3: TGTGCCAGCGGGCCGTTGGGAGCCTACAATGAGCAGTTCTTC.

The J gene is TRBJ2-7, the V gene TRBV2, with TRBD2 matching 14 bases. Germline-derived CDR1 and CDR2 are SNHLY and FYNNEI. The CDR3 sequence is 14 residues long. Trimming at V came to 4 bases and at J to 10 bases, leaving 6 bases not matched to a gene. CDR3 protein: CASSGLAGGYSQYF. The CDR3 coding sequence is TGTGCCAGCAGTGGACTAGCGGGGGGGTACTCCCAGTACTTC.

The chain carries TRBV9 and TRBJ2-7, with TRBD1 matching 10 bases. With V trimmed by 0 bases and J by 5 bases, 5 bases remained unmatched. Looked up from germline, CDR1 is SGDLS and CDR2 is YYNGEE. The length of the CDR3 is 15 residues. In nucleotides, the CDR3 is TGTGCCAGCAGCGTAGGGGGACAGGGGACCCACGAGCAGTACTTC. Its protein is CASSVGGQGTHEQYF.

The CDR3 DNA reads as TGCAGCGTTGGCAGGAACACTGAAGCTTTCTTT. It codes for CSVGRNTEAFF. The chain couples TRBV29-1 to TRBJ1-1, with D hard to call. There are 11 residues in the CDR3. CDR1 SQVTM and CDR2 ANQGSEA come from the germline V gene. V lost 4 bases, J lost 1 base, and 4 bases lay in between.